The T cell receptor (beta chain) under discussion was sequenced for a study of control samples from healthy donors and cancer patients. Sequencing was performed with immunoSEQ multiplex PCR; in TCRdb, only in-frame clones are kept and a portion is missing. The data show some 58,000 clones, approximately 89% seen once. The CDR3 covers 14 residues. V shed 3 bases and J shed 9 bases, with 13 bases lying between them. CDR1 is KGHDR, CDR2 SFDVKD, per germline. V gene TRBV24-1 combines with J gene TRBJ2-2; D is unclear. The receptor's source is an older woman with lung cancer. Sequencing used PBMCs. The CDR3 sequence: CATSDLSQGRELFF. The DNA of the CDR3 is TGTGCCACCAGTGATCTGTCTCAAGGAAGGGAGCTGTTTTTT.